These T cell receptor beta chains were read from a single sample in a study of blood T cell repertoires in COVID-19. The protocol was immunoSEQ multiplex PCR, while the TCRdb copy is restricted to in-frame clones and leaves out a portion. The data hold about 270,000 clones, with roughly 86% observed a single time. Sequencing input: peripheral blood. These receptors were taken from a woman aged 60 to 75 who had recovered from COVID-19. CDR3s include the opening cysteine and the closing phenylalanine or tryptophan. The order of the fields is V gene, clone size, J gene, D gene, CDR3 DNA, CDR3 protein. A D gene is named only where the DNA matches it firmly. Not all rows give a size; the values are once, few, many and, for expanded clones, a class.

TRBV7-9,NA,TRBJ1-1,NA,TGTGCCAGCAGCTTAGACTCACAGGTGGTGAACACTGAAGCTTTCTTT,CASSLDSQVVNTEAFF
TRBV5-1,NA,TRBJ2-7,NA,TGCGCCAGCAGCTTGGCCAATCACAGGGGACTTACTGCTTACGAGCAGTACTTC,CASSLANHRGLTAYEQYF
TRBV28,NA,TRBJ1-5,NA,TGTGCCAGCAGCCAGCACAGGGTGCGCAATCAGCCCCAGCATTTT,CASSQHRVRNQPQHF
TRBV24-1,NA,TRBJ2-1,NA,TGTGCCACCAGTGTGGGGGGGGCAAACTATGAGCAGTTCTTC,CATSVGGANYEQFF
TRBV7-9,NA,TRBJ1-5,NA,TGTGCCAGCAGCTGGGGGGGTCAGCCCCAGCATTTT,CASSWGGQPQHF
TRBV28,NA,TRBJ2-7,NA,TGTGCCAGCAGTGGCGGGCTCCATCCCTACGAGCAGTACTTC,CASSGGLHPYEQYF
TRBV5-5,NA,TRBJ1-6,NA,TGTGCCAGCAGCTTGCCGCCAGCCTATAATTCACCCCTCCACTTT,CASSLPPAYNSPLHF
TRBV10-3,NA,TRBJ1-2,TRBD1,TGTGCCATCAGTGAGTCTCCATACGGGACAGGGGCCGCGAGAGGCTACACCTTC,CAISESPYGTGAARGYTF
TRBV6-4,NA,TRBJ1-5,NA,TGTGCCAGCAGTGGAGGCGGCAATCAGCCCCAGCATTTT,CASSGGGNQPQHF
TRBV11-2,NA,TRBJ1-2,NA,TGTGCCAGCAGCTTACGCCGGGGGAGGGAAGGTCATGGCTACACCTTC,CASSLRRGREGHGYTF
TRBV2,NA,TRBJ1-1,TRBD1,TGTGCCAGCAGGGCCGGGACAGGGGGCATCGGCACTGAAGCTTTCTTT,CASRAGTGGIGTEAFF
TRBV4-3,NA,TRBJ1-3,TRBD1,TGCGCCAGCAGCCATGGGACAGGGGGATCTGGAAACACCATATATTTT,CASSHGTGGSGNTIYF
TRBV5-1,NA,TRBJ1-1,NA,TGCGCCAGCAGCCCATTGGGGGGGAACACTGAAGCTTTCTTT,CASSPLGGNTEAFF
TRBV9,NA,TRBJ2-1,NA,TGTGCCAGCAGCGTAGGGCAGTTCTCCAACATGTACAATGAGCAGTTCTTC,CASSVGQFSNMYNEQFF
TRBV6-5,NA,TRBJ1-1,NA,TGTGCCAGCTGGACTGAAGGCACTGAAGCTTTCTTT,CASWTEGTEAFF
TRBV9,NA,TRBJ1-1,TRBD1,TGTGCCAGCAGCGTAGCTCCTTCCATGAAAACGACAGGGGGCAACACTGAAGCTTTCTTT,CASSVAPSMKTTGGNTEAFF
TRBV11-2,NA,TRBJ2-7,TRBD1,TGTGCCAGCAGCTTCAATAGCCAGGGGGCGCGCGACGAGCAGTACTTC,CASSFNSQGARDEQYF
TRBV27,NA,TRBJ2-7,NA,TGTGCCAGCAGTGGTGGTCTCGGCGGTCAGTACTTC,CASSGGLGGQYF
TRBV5-1,NA,TRBJ2-7,TRBD1,TGCGCCAGCAAACGGACAGGGGGCAGCGACGAGCAGTACTTC,CASKRTGGSDEQYF
TRBV14,NA,TRBJ2-1,TRBD1,TGTGCCAGCAGCCGCGGACAGGGTCTGTACAATGAGCAGTTCTTC,CASSRGQGLYNEQFF
TRBV7-2,NA,TRBJ2-7,NA,TGTGCCAGCAGCCGCCACGACAGTACCTACGAGCAGTACTTC,CASSRHDSTYEQYF
TRBV2,NA,TRBJ2-7,NA,TGTGCCAGCAGCCAGACAAAAATCTCCTACGAGCAGTACTTC,CASSQTKISYEQYF
TRBV19,few,TRBJ1-6,NA,TGTGCCAGTAGAAAGGAGCATCTCAGAGAGAATTCACCCCTCCACTTT,CASRKEHLRENSPLHF
TRBV7-2,NA,TRBJ2-3,NA,TGTGCCAGCAGTGGCAGGCGCACAGATACGCAGTATTTT,CASSGRRTDTQYF
TRBV5-1,NA,TRBJ1-1,NA,TGCGCCAGTTCCCAACAGGGTAACACTGAAGCTTTCTTT,CASSQQGNTEAFF
TRBV4-3,NA,TRBJ2-1,NA,TGCGCCAGCAGCCAAGATCTGAACACCTACAATGAGCAGTTCTTC,CASSQDLNTYNEQFF
TRBV10-1,NA,TRBJ2-3,NA,TGCGCCAGCCCAAAAGACTTATTTCTCACAGATACGCAGTATTTT,CASPKDLFLTDTQYF
TRBV12-3/TRBV12-4,NA,TRBJ2-3,NA,TGTGCCAGCAGCAAAAGGAGAACAGATACGCAGTATTTT,CASSKRRTDTQYF
TRBV28,NA,TRBJ2-1,NA,TGTGCCAGCAGTTTGGTTGCGGGGTTGCGCAATGAGCAGTTCTTC,CASSLVAGLRNEQFF
TRBV3-1/TRBV3-2,NA,TRBJ1-4,TRBD1,TGTGCCAGCAGCCAAGATGGACAGGGGTGGGAAAAACTGTTTTTT,CASSQDGQGWEKLFF
TRBV7-6,NA,TRBJ2-1,NA,TGTGCCAGCAGCTATATTCTGACAGCAAACTACAATGAGCAGTTCTTC,CASSYILTANYNEQFF
TRBV5-1,NA,TRBJ2-7,TRBD2,TGCGCCAGCAGCTTGGAATCCGGGCTAGCGGGGAATACGCGGCAGTACTTC,CASSLESGLAGNTRQYF
TRBV5-1,NA,TRBJ2-3,NA,TGCGCCAGCAGCTTGGACAGGGTTGAGGGCGGTACGCAGTATTTT,CASSLDRVEGGTQYF
TRBV5-4,NA,TRBJ2-5,NA,TGTGCCAGCAGCTTTCTGGGGGGGGGCGGAGAGACCCAGTACTTC,CASSFLGGGGETQYF
TRBV5-1,NA,TRBJ2-3,TRBD1,TGCGCCAGCAGCTTGGGTGACAGGGGTAGCACAGATACGCAGTATTTT,CASSLGDRGSTDTQYF
TRBV7-3,NA,TRBJ2-3,TRBD2,TGTGCCAGCAGTCCGGGAGGGAAAGGGACAGATACGCAGTATTTT,CASSPGGKGTDTQYF
TRBV7-3,NA,TRBJ2-6,NA,TGTGCCAGCAGCAAAGAGATACTATTGGGGCGTAGGGCCAACGTCCTGACTTTC,CASSKEILLGRRANVLTF
TRBV2,NA,TRBJ2-5,TRBD1,TGTGCCAGCACCTTTGACAGGGTGGAGACCCAGTACTTC,CASTFDRVETQYF
TRBV4-1,NA,TRBJ2-3,TRBD2,TGCGCCAGCAGCCCGGGAGGAATAGCGGGGGGGCTCGGCACAGATACGCAGTATTTT,CASSPGGIAGGLGTDTQYF
TRBV10-2,NA,TRBJ2-2,NA,TGCGCCAGCAGGGACTCCGGGTACGGGGAGCTGTTTTTT,CASRDSGYGELFF
TRBV4-2,few,TRBJ1-2,TRBD1,TGTGCCAGCAGCCAAGTGGTCAGGGGGTATGGCTACACCTTC,CASSQVVRGYGYTF
TRBV5-1,NA,TRBJ1-4,NA,TGCGCCAGCAGTGGCAGGGCTGCAACTAATGAAAAACTGTTTTTT,CASSGRAATNEKLFF
TRBV5-4,NA,TRBJ1-2,NA,TGTGCCAGCAGCTTGATAGTCGGCAGGGGCGGCTATGGCTACACCTTC,CASSLIVGRGGYGYTF
TRBV11-3,NA,TRBJ1-4,NA,TGTGCCAGCAGCGCGGACAACTCCAGAGAAAAACTGTTTTTT,CASSADNSREKLFF
TRBV12-3/TRBV12-4,NA,TRBJ2-7,NA,TGTGCCAGCTCGTACTTCTACGAGCAGTACTTC,CASSYFYEQYF
TRBV5-4,NA,TRBJ2-2,TRBD2,TGTGCCAGCAGCTTTCCTAGCGGGGGGGCCGGGGAGCTGTTTTTT,CASSFPSGGAGELFF
TRBV6-2/TRBV6-3,NA,TRBJ1-2,NA,TGTGCCAGCAGTCGACAGGCGAACTATGGCTACACCTTC,CASSRQANYGYTF
TRBV5-1,NA,TRBJ2-5,NA,TGCGCCAGCAGCGGGCGCGGACTGTATCAAGAGACCCAGTACTTC,CASSGRGLYQETQYF
TRBV5-1,NA,TRBJ2-5,TRBD2,TGCGCCAGCAGCTTGGAACTCGTGCGGGGGGGAGAGACCCAGTACTTC,CASSLELVRGGETQYF
TRBV7-9,NA,TRBJ1-5,NA,TGTGCCAGCAGCTTAGACGGTGATCGGCCCCAGCATTTT,CASSLDGDRPQHF
TRBV5-1,NA,TRBJ1-1,NA,TGCGCCAGCAGGCTGGTACAGTCGAACACTGAAGCTTTCTTT,CASRLVQSNTEAFF
TRBV4-2,few,TRBJ2-7,NA,TGTGCCAGCAGCCAAACGGGCTACGAGCAGTACTTC,CASSQTGYEQYF
TRBV7-9,NA,TRBJ2-5,TRBD2,TGTGCCAGCAGCTTACTAGCGGGGGAGGAAGAGACCCAGTACTTC,CASSLLAGEEETQYF